The 9 T cell receptor beta chains listed next were all sequenced from one sample in a study of CD8+CD57+ T cells in acquired aplastic anemia. Investigators profiled TCR beta VDJ and CDR3 from genomic DNA template. TCRdb recomputed calls from the reads with MiXCR, one row per CDR3 protein. This sample yields 250,000 to 350,000 distinct CDR3 sequences, of which approximately 57% are seen a single time; 7.5% to 9% belongs to the top ten. What was sequenced was sorted CD4+, CD8+, or CD8+CD57+ T cells (not recorded which) from PBMCs. The receptors derive from a human donor with severe aplastic anemia or a healthy control (not recorded which).

V usage is TRBV5-5 and J usage is TRBJ2-5; maybe TRBD1 (6 bases). This CDR3 has 14 residues. V lost 7 bases to trimming and J lost 3 bases, with 16 bases between them. Per germline, CDR1 SGHKS and CDR2 YYEKEE (reference sequence). CDR3 sequence (DNA): TGTGCCAGCGGGCGACAGGTGATGGAAGAGACCCAGTACTTC. Protein product: CASGRQVMEETQYF.

This clonotype was observed a handful of times. This sequence joins TRBV2 and TRBJ2-1; 10 positions match TRBD2. The CDR3 has 16 amino acids. Germline assignment: CDR1 SNHLY and CDR2 FYNNEI. Trimming took 7 bases from V and 0 from J; bases not matched to a gene: 6. The CDR3 spells CASTWTSGHSYNEQFF. The CDR3, as DNA: TGTGCCAGCACCTGGACTAGCGGCCACTCCTACAATGAGCAGTTCTTC.

The chain joins TRBV20-1 to TRBJ2-5; 7 bases are a match to TRBD2. The trim removed 3 bases at V and 2 bases at J, leaving 9 bases unmatched. Germline V gives CDR1 DFQATT, CDR2 SNEGSKA (reference sequence). The CDR3 is 15 residues long. The CDR3 DNA follows: TGCAGTGCTAGTGCGCGGGAGATCCGTCAAGAGACCCAGTACTTC. This translates into CSASAREIRQETQYF.

This clonotype was recorded at least ten times. V is TRBV27 and J is TRBJ2-6; 7 bases line up with TRBD1. V lost 7 bases to trimming and J lost 2 bases; unmatched junction nucleotides: 5. This CDR3 is 15 amino acids long. The germline V gene has CDR1 MNHEY and CDR2 SMNVEV (reference sequence). CDR3 in amino acids: CASTSTGAGANVLTF. In DNA, the CDR3 is TGTGCCAGCACTTCTACAGGGGCTGGGGCCAACGTCCTGACTTTC.

V and J are TRBV29-1 and TRBJ1-1; D is unclear. The ends were cut back, 4 bases at V and 14 bases at J, with 17 bases in the middle. The CDR3 is 11 residues long. Germline V gives CDR1 SQVTM, CDR2 ANQGSEA. CDR3 DNA sequence: TGCAGCGTTGTCCTTGACACTGAAACCTTCTTT. Translation: CSVVLDTETFF. Looking up the rest from reference TRBV29-1 and TRBJ1-1 gives the full variable domain: SAVISQKPSRDICQRGTSLTIQCQVDSQVTMMFWYRQQPGQSLTLIATANQGSEATYESGFVIDKFPISRPNLTFSTLTVSNMSPEDSSIYLCSVVLDTETFFGQGTRLTVV.

V gene TRBV20-1 combines with J gene TRBJ2-7; 8 bases are shared with TRBD2. CDR1 and CDR2 (germline): DFQATT, SNEGSKA (reference sequence). CDR3 length equals 15 residues. Trimming removed 6 bases from V and 0 bases from J; junction bases left unmatched: 10. The CDR3 loop reads CSARAAGGGSYEQYF. The CDR3 nucleotides read TGCAGTGCAAGGGCGGCGGGAGGCGGCTCCTACGAGCAGTACTTC.

The chain is built from TRBV2 and TRBJ2-3, with 8 nucleotides matching TRBD2. The germline gives CDR1 SNHLY, CDR2 FYNNEI. This CDR3 spans 16 amino acids. With V trimmed by 0 bases and J by 5 bases, 7 bases remained unmatched. The CDR3 sequence is CASSEAWTGGQDTQYF. The CDR3 DNA reads TGTGCCAGCAGTGAAGCGTGGACGGGGGGGCAAGATACGCAGTATTTT. Looking up the rest from reference TRBV2 and TRBJ2-3 gives the full variable domain: EPEVTQTPSHQVTQMGQEVILRCVPISNHLYFYWYRQILGQKVEFLVSFYNNEISEKSEIFDDQFSVERPDGSNFTLKIRSTKLEDSAMYFCASSEAWTGGQDTQYFGPGTRLTVL.

This chain connects TRBV25-1 to TRBJ2-6, with D hard to call. The V end lost 9 bases, the J end lost 0 bases, and 9 bases lay between the germline ends. Germline lookup yields CDR1 MGHDK and CDR2 SYGVNS. This CDR3 has 14 amino acids. The CDR3 nucleotides are TGTGCCAGTCGTGGGATCTCTGGGGCCAACGTCCTGACTTTC. It translates to CASRGISGANVLTF.

The chain is built from TRBV7-2 and TRBJ2-7; D gene uncertain. The CDR3 runs 15 residues. Germline CDR1 is SGHTA and CDR2 is FQGNSA. V was shortened by 1 base and J by 4 bases, with 14 bases between the two germline ends. In DNA, the CDR3 is TGTGCCAGCAGCTTAGTAGACCAAGGGTTTTACGAGCAGTACTTC. It translates to CASSLVDQGFYEQYF.